The T cell receptor (beta chain) described here comes from a study of shared clonotypes between healthy human individuals (dated by TCRdb to the early 2020s). Regarding the research as a whole: The cohort included a few men and two women between 18 and 49 years of age. The study deeply sequenced blood TCR repertoires of about 5 healthy adults to estimate repertoire size and the extent of clonotype sharing between individuals. Each donor's leukapheresis produced roughly between about 0.9 and 9.5 billion PBMCs. Different laboratories and diverse techniques were used to prepare libraries and sequence TCR repertoires, to increase sequencing depth and limit assay-specific biases. For each donor, CD4 naive and CD4 memory were each run on three plates, CD8 naive on two plates, and CD8 memory on one plate. Beyond this particular receptor, the publication reports: The genetic and exposure-history diversity represented was limited by the small number of donors. About 5% of naive CD4, 3.5% of naive CD8, roughly 2.4% of memory CD4, and approximately 0.39% of memory CD8 clonotypes were shared across a few donors. Pairwise subsampling led to the expectation that sequencing depth would affect the degree of clonotype sharing among donors. Even with the large sequencing depth, rarefaction of the sorted-subset datasets indicated that sequencing was incomplete. Naive subsets generally had larger estimated clonotype richness than memory subsets. Clonotypes shared by all four sorted-subset donors showed higher generation probabilities than non-shared clonotypes. Sampling was restricted to blood, and TCR repertoires in tissues likely differ from the TCR repertoires found in blood.

With regard to this clone: Its antigen is unknown. Per-nucleotide qualities are absent, and no much larger clonotype sits a single base away.

The donors were healthy, HIV-negative adults who had no recently reported acute infections or vaccinations. Only Caucasian adults living in Nashville, Tennessee, USA were represented among the donors. CD4+ T cells were enriched by magnetic negative selection; naive cells were then positively selected on CD45RA, and the negative fraction formed the memory subset. Blood was obtained by leukapheresis, after which PBMCs were separated by Ficoll-Histopaque density gradient centrifugation and cryopreserved in liquid nitrogen vapor phase. Analytical flow cytometry was used to check the purity and quantity of every magnetically sorted T cell population. Each sorted fraction had its genomic DNA isolated and then quantified by UV absorbance on a Nanodrop 2000c. Using the deep immunoSEQ assay, TCR CDR3 regions were amplified from genomic DNA by multiplex PCR. Extracted genomic DNA from each cell subset was distributed evenly across all wells of several immunoSEQ 96-well plates, and each plate was treated as a replicate. For sorted subsets, roughly 200 ng of genomic DNA, equivalent to some 30,000 T cell genomes, went into each replicate PCR. Purified libraries were measured with a Qubit 3.0 fluorometer, size-checked on a Bioanalyzer 2100, and measured again with the KAPA Library Quantification kit. Each immunoSEQ 96-well plate was sequenced on its own single-read 150-cycle Illumina NextSeq 550 flow cell. The published analysis was carried out like this. Because the immunoSEQ output held only junctional sequences and lacked quality scores, the filtering could not match the filtering applied to full-length reads. Sequences were annotated with PyIR, a Python wrapper for IgBLAST v1.9, using IMGT germline references to assign V/J genes and CDR3. Reads with weak V/J assignments (E-value above 1e-6), missing CDR3, stop codons, out-of-frame junctions, or ambiguous translated residues were removed. V3J clonotypes were defined as sequences sharing the same inferred V gene, J gene, and CDR3 amino acid sequence. The percentage overlap between two repertoires was calculated by dividing the number of shared unique clonotypes by the size of the smaller repertoire. RTK rarefaction, the Chao1 estimator, and Recon v2.1 estimates of unobserved clonotypes were used to assess repertoire richness. Generation probabilities were computed with OLGA for all TCRbeta clonotypes obtained by the gDNA method from a few donors. TCRdb obtained this table from immuneACCESS and retained in-frame rearrangements with V and J assigned. These tables miss some clones; where compared with another copy, unresolved V genes account for less than half of the shortfall, and the remainder is unexplained. V and J calls and clone size are those listed in that table; D and trimming were worked out from the DNA. This sample lists roughly 1 million clones; 75% to 85% were detected once. Together, the top ten hold more than 0.5% of the sample.

Its CDR3 holds 14 amino acids, cysteine through phenylalanine. The entry retains the CDR3 DNA only, 42 bases that are in frame from base 1. The germline V gene provides CDR1 MDHEN and CDR2 SYDVKM. The V and J ends are trimmed by 1 base and 5 bases, leaving 6 bases between them. Sequencing was performed on memory CD4+ T cells from PBMCs. Taken with the paper, the label for cell subset or site translates to: CD45RA-negative fraction. The chain links TRBV28 with TRBJ1-6; no D gene is confidently identified. The TCR was taken from a man aged 18-30 years in good health. Some clones in this sample may be carry-over from other donors' samples. The CDR3 sequence is CASSLSADNSPLHF. The nucleotides are TGTGCCAGCAGTTTATCGGCAGATAATTCACCCCTCCACTTT.